These T cell receptor beta chains were read from a single sample in a study of cytomegalovirus exposure and HLA in healthy donors. TCRdb's copy holds only in-frame clones and misses some; the assay was immunoSEQ multiplex PCR. Seen here are roughly 56,000 clones, over 90% observed once, and the top ten hold around 2%. Input material: PBMCs. The receptors originated from a young man in good health and CMV-seronegative. The CDR3 runs from the conserved cysteine through the conserved F or W. A D gene is named only where the DNA matches it firmly. Expanded clones get a size class; other rows say once, few or many, or leave the size out.

d_call,v_call,j_call,clone_size,cdr3_nt,cdr3_aa
.,TRBV7-9,TRBJ2-7,.,TGTGCCAGCAGGGATGGACAGGGAGGGTACGAGCAGTACTTC,CASRDGQGGYEQYF
.,TRBV7-7,TRBJ2-7,.,TGTGCCAGCAGCTTAGGAGGGGGTTCCGAGCAGTACTTC,CASSLGGGSEQYF
.,TRBV27,TRBJ1-5,.,TGTGCCAGCAGTTTCCGGAGCAATCAGCCCCAGCATTTT,CASSFRSNQPQHF
.,TRBV18,TRBJ1-2,.,TGTGCCAGCTCACCACGCGGGGGCAATGGCTACACCTTC,CASSPRGGNGYTF
.,TRBV11-3,TRBJ2-2,.,TGTGCCAGCAGCCCGAGACTGGTGAACACCGGGGAGCTGTTTTTT,CASSPRLVNTGELFF
TRBD2,TRBV6-1,TRBJ2-7,.,TGTGCCAGCTTTGGCGGACTAGTCGGCGAGCAGTACTTC,CASFGGLVGEQYF
.,TRBV14,TRBJ2-2,.,TGTGCCAGCAGCCAGAGTCGAACCGGGGAGCTGTTTTTT,CASSQSRTGELFF
.,TRBV15,TRBJ2-7,.,TGTGCCACCAGCAGAGAACTGGGCAGCCCCGAGCAGTACTTC,CATSRELGSPEQYF
TRBD1,TRBV5-1,TRBJ1-3,once,TGCGCCAGCAGCTGGGGACAGCTGGGATCTGGAAACACCATATATTTT,CASSWGQLGSGNTIYF
.,TRBV7-9,TRBJ1-1,once,TGTGCCAGCAGGGCTGGGTCGGAGGAAGCTTTCTTT,CASRAGSEEAFF
TRBD1,TRBV5-5,TRBJ1-2,.,TGTGCCAGCAGCGGCGGGACAGGATCATATGGCTACACCTTC,CASSGGTGSYGYTF
.,TRBV11-2,TRBJ2-7,.,TGTGCCACCAAACTCTTCCGGGACACCAGACCCTACGAGCAGTACTTC,CATKLFRDTRPYEQYF
TRBD1,TRBV29-1,TRBJ2-2,.,TGCAGCGTTGTCCGACAGGGGAGTAAGACCGGGGAGCTGTTTTTT,CSVVRQGSKTGELFF
.,TRBV5-1,TRBJ2-7,.,TGCGCCAGCAGCCCTATTAGGGGCAGTAGCTACGAGCAGTACTTC,CASSPIRGSSYEQYF
.,TRBV30,TRBJ2-1,.,TGTGCCTGGAGCTTCCGCGGCGGAGGACTCTACAATGAGCAGTTCTTC,CAWSFRGGGLYNEQFF
.,TRBV7-2,TRBJ2-3,.,TGTGCCAGCCGAGACACAGATACGCAGTATTTT,CASRDTDTQYF
.,TRBV29-1,TRBJ2-5,.,TGCAGCGTTGAAGAAGGGCCCGGGGGACACCAAGAGACCCAGTACTTC,CSVEEGPGGHQETQYF
.,TRBV6-5,TRBJ1-1,.,TGTGCCAGCAGCACCTATCAAGCAAACACTGAAGCTTTCTTT,CASSTYQANTEAFF
TRBD1,TRBV10-1,TRBJ2-5,.,TGCGCCAGCAGTATTGACAGGGGGCTTACGGAAGAGACCCAGTACTTC,CASSIDRGLTEETQYF
TRBD1,TRBV5-1,TRBJ2-7,once,TGCGCCAGCAGCTTGGCTGGACAGGGAGAGGAGGATGCGTACTTC,CASSLAGQGEEDAYF
TRBD1,TRBV6-5,TRBJ2-3,.,TGTGCCAGCAGTTACTCAGGGGGCGGTGGGGATACGCAGTATTTT,CASSYSGGGGDTQYF
TRBD1,TRBV10-3,TRBJ1-1,.,TGTGCCATCAGGGTTACAGGGGAGGACACTGAAGCTTTCTTT,CAIRVTGEDTEAFF
TRBD1,TRBV19,TRBJ2-6,.,TGTGCCAGTAGTATCTTACCCGGGACAGGGGGCTCTGGGGCCAACGTCCTGACTTTC,CASSILPGTGGSGANVLTF
.,TRBV19,TRBJ2-6,.,TGTGCCAGTAGCCGTCCTGGGGCCAACGTCCTGACTTTC,CASSRPGANVLTF
TRBD2,TRBV19,TRBJ2-1,.,TGTGCCAGCAGAAGGACTAGCGGGAGTTCCTCCTACAATGAGCAGTTCTTC,CASRRTSGSSSYNEQFF
.,TRBV5-1,TRBJ2-3,.,TGCGCCAGCAGCAAAACTAGCACAGATACGCAGTATTTT,CASSKTSTDTQYF
.,TRBV5-4,TRBJ1-1,.,TGTGCCAGCAGCTTCGGGAGGACTGAAGCTTTCTTT,CASSFGRTEAFF
.,TRBV5-1,TRBJ2-4,.,TGCGCCAGCAGTCCCCAGGGCGACATTCAGTACTTC,CASSPQGDIQYF
.,TRBV28,TRBJ2-5,.,TGTGCCAGCAGTTTGGGACTTCAAGAGACCCAGTACTTC,CASSLGLQETQYF
TRBD2,TRBV2,TRBJ2-1,.,TGTGCCAGCAGTGAAGAGAGTTGGGGAGGGATTCATTACGGAGGCTCCTACAATGAGCAGTTCTTC,CASSEESWGGIHYGGSYNEQFF
.,TRBV6-1,TRBJ1-5,.,TGTGCCAGCAGTGAATGGCAGGGTGGTGGGCAGCCCCAGCATTTT,CASSEWQGGGQPQHF
TRBD2,TRBV11-3,TRBJ2-1,.,TGTGCCAGCAGCTTAGATGCGGGAGGCTTCTTAGATGAGCAGTTCTTC,CASSLDAGGFLDEQFF
.,TRBV29-1,TRBJ1-1,.,TGCAGCGTTGAGGAGGACCCGAACACTGAAGCTTTCTTT,CSVEEDPNTEAFF
.,TRBV5-4,TRBJ1-3,.,TGTGCCAGCAGCATGGACATATCTGGAAACACCATATATTTT,CASSMDISGNTIYF
TRBD1,TRBV7-2,TRBJ2-6,.,TGTGCCAGCAGCTTGACAGGGACCAACTCTGGGGCCAACGTCCTGACTTTC,CASSLTGTNSGANVLTF
.,TRBV6-5,TRBJ1-2,.,TGTGCCAGCACCCTAACTACAGGAGACTATGGCTACACCTTC,CASTLTTGDYGYTF
TRBD2,TRBV5-1,TRBJ2-3,.,TGCGCCAGCAGCTTGGCCCTGCTAGCGGGAGGCGGGGATACGCAGTATTTT,CASSLALLAGGGDTQYF
.,TRBV5-4,TRBJ2-5,.,TGTGCCAGCAGCTTGGGGGCTACACAAGAGACCCAGTACTTC,CASSLGATQETQYF
.,TRBV6-5,TRBJ2-7,.,TGTGCCAGCAGTTACGGGGTGGGGCCCGTCGAGCAGTACTTC,CASSYGVGPVEQYF
TRBD2,TRBV6-1,TRBJ2-5,.,TGTGCCAGCAGTGAAGCCCTAGCGGGAGGGCCCCAAGAGACCCAGTACTTC,CASSEALAGGPQETQYF
TRBD2,TRBV9,TRBJ2-5,.,TGTGCCAGCAGCACCACTAGCGGGACAGAGACCCAGTACTTC,CASSTTSGTETQYF
.,TRBV30,TRBJ1-5,.,TGTGCCTGGAGTCCCCACGGGGATCAGCCCCAGCATTTT,CAWSPHGDQPQHF
TRBD1,TRBV30,TRBJ2-2,.,TGTGCCTGGAGGACAGGGTCCGGGGAGCTGTTTTTT,CAWRTGSGELFF
TRBD1,TRBV10-3,TRBJ2-7,.,TGTGCCATCAGTGTAGCAGGGGGCATCGACGAGCAGTACTTC,CAISVAGGIDEQYF
TRBD2,TRBV4-3,TRBJ2-1,.,TGCGCCAGCAGCCAAGATTTGGCTAGCGGGAGCCTAGTCGGTGAGCAGTTCTTC,CASSQDLASGSLVGEQFF
.,TRBV19,TRBJ1-4,.,TGTGCCAGTAGTATTTCGGGGGAGATGGAAAAACTGTTTTTT,CASSISGEMEKLFF
TRBD2,TRBV10-2,TRBJ2-5,.,TGCGCCAGCAGCATACTAGCGGTCCAAGAGACCCAGTACTTC,CASSILAVQETQYF
.,TRBV28,TRBJ1-1,.,TGTGCCAGCAGTTTAATTCTCGGTATGAACACTGAAGCTTTCTTT,CASSLILGMNTEAFF
TRBD1,TRBV7-2,TRBJ2-7,.,TGTGCCAGCAGCTTAGCGGGGACAGGGAGTAGCGAGCAGTACTTC,CASSLAGTGSSEQYF
.,TRBV19,TRBJ1-1,.,TGTGCCAGTAGTATGGGCCATTCGAGTAGGAACACTGAAGCTTTCTTT,CASSMGHSSRNTEAFF
.,TRBV25-1,TRBJ2-3,.,TGTGCCAGCAGTGAATATGGGATGGAGGGCCCAGATACGCAGTATTTT,CASSEYGMEGPDTQYF
.,TRBV5-4,TRBJ2-2,.,TGTGCCACCGCAGGAGCAGGGGAAAACACCGGGGAGCTGTTTTTT,CATAGAGENTGELFF
TRBD2,TRBV7-2,TRBJ2-1,.,TGTGCCAGCAGCTTACTAGCGGGAGGGCCCCATGAGCAGTTCTTC,CASSLLAGGPHEQFF
TRBD1,TRBV5-5,TRBJ1-1,.,TGTGCCAGCAGCTTGGAAGTCAGGGGGCCCACTGAAGCTTTCTTT,CASSLEVRGPTEAFF
TRBD2,TRBV11-3,TRBJ2-3,.,TGTGCCAGCAGCTTGCGCGGGAGCCCAGATACGCAGTATTTT,CASSLRGSPDTQYF
TRBD1,TRBV7-9,TRBJ1-1,.,TGTGCCAGCAGCTTCACAGGGGACACTGAAGCTTTCTTT,CASSFTGDTEAFF
.,TRBV6-5,TRBJ1-2,.,TGTGCCAGCAGTTACAGGCGCCGACTTAACTATGGCTACACCTTC,CASSYRRRLNYGYTF
TRBD1,TRBV29-1,TRBJ2-1,.,TGCAGCGCGGACAGGGGGCTATACAATGAGCAGTTCTTC,CSADRGLYNEQFF
TRBD1,TRBV23-1,TRBJ1-5,.,TGCGCCAGCAGTCCGAGGACAGGGGTATACCAGCCCCAGCATTTT,CASSPRTGVYQPQHF